This record concerns one TCR beta chain sequence. Its antigen is as yet unknown. Primers: 60 Vbeta forward and 13 Jbeta reverse. The method was immunoSEQ multiplex PCR; TCRdb's version includes in-frame clones alone and lacks a portion of them. The sample includes around 160,000 clones, approximately 79% of them seen just once. The data are from a study of cytomegalovirus exposure and HLA in healthy donors. Study-wide results and caveats: Earlier analysis found most TCR beta V segments productive about 90% or about 30% of the time. By a later analysis, the bulk of CMV-associated TCR beta chains appeared HLA-restricted.

The CDR3 is made up of 16 amino acids. Per the germline V gene, CDR1 is SGDLS and CDR2 is YYNGEE. With V trimmed by 3 bases and J by 7 bases, 11 bases remained unmatched. The V call is TRBV9, the J call TRBJ1-4, with 8 bases that match TRBD1. Sequenced: PBMCs. This clonotype was sampled from a woman between 35 and 50 years old in good health and CMV-seropositive. CDR3 coding DNA: TGTGCCAGCAGCGCCCAAGGACAGGGAGGAATTGAAAAACTGTTTTTT. Translating it yields CASSAQGQGGIEKLFF.